These 23 T cell receptor beta chains came from one sample sequenced in a study of long-term antiretroviral therapy in people with HIV (dated by TCRdb to between 2022 and 2023). The immunoSEQ hsTCRB v3.0 assay was used at survey level resolution to sequence the TRB variable region. TCRdb re-hosts the immuneACCESS table, in-frame sequences only. Its copies lack some clones; in the studies checked, an unresolved V gene accounts for under half of them, and the cause for the rest is not known. The sample table records roughly 11,000 clones; 70% to 85% of these occur just once. The leading ten clones occupy 13% of the sample. The material sequenced was unsorted PBMCs, taken approximately 3.1 years before starting antiretroviral therapy. The receptors were gathered from a man between 35 and 55 years old with HIV.

This clone was counted once. The chain carries TRBV11-2 and TRBJ2-5, with D perhaps TRBD1 or TRBD2 (6 bases each). The CDR3 length is 15 residues. V was pared by 4 bases and J by 4 bases, with 16 bases between. Germline V gene sequence: CDR1 SGHAT, CDR2 FQNNGV. The CDR3 region has the DNA TGTGCCAGCAGCTCTTCAGGGGTCGGGGGAGAGACCCAGTACTTC. Its translation: CASSSSGVGGETQYF.

V usage is TRBV29-1 and J usage is TRBJ2-7; TRBD2 matches at 8 bases. The CDR3 is 12 amino acids. Trimming at V came to 3 bases and at J to 7 bases, leaving 5 bases not matched to a gene. Germline-derived CDR1 and CDR2 are SQVTM and ANQGSEA. The DNA of the CDR3 is TGCAGCGTTGACCTTTTAGCGGGAGAGCAGTACTTC. It yields the protein CSVDLLAGEQYF.

The chain is built from TRBV6-6 and TRBJ2-7; 7 bases align to TRBD1. Trimming at V came to 6 bases and at J to 4 bases, leaving 6 bases not matched to a gene. Germline V gene data show CDR1 as MNHNY and CDR2 as SVGAGI (reference sequence). The CDR3 is 13 amino acids. CDR3: CASSRQGWYEQYF. CDR3 nucleotides: TGTGCCAGCAGCCGACAGGGTTGGTACGAGCAGTACTTC.

This chain joins TRBV4-3 and TRBJ2-1; the match to TRBD2 covers 7 bases. Germline V gene sequence: CDR1 LGHNA, CDR2 YSLEER. The J segment lost 11 bases and the V segment lost 2 bases, leaving 18 bases of the junction unmatched. The CDR3 is 17 residues long. The CDR3 nucleotides read TGCGCCAGCAGCCAAACCATTGGGCAGGGAGGGACCAGTAAGCAGTTCTTC. Protein product: CASSQTIGQGGTSKQFF.

This clone was counted between two and nine times. The chain links TRBV5-4 to TRBJ2-2; no definite D call. Germline V gene data show CDR1 as SGHNT and CDR2 as YYREEE (reference sequence). Trimming cost V 4 bases and J 7 bases, with 8 bases left between them. CDR3 size: 12 residues. CDR3 amino acids: CASSGLGGELFF. CDR3 coding DNA: TGTGCCAGCAGCGGGTTGGGCGGGGAGCTGTTTTTT.

In DNA form, the CDR3 reads TGTGCCAGCAGCTTGGGTGGGCGAGGGAATCAGCCCCAGCATTTT. This sequence encodes CASSLGGRGNQPQHF. This chain joins TRBV5-6 and TRBJ1-5; D ambiguous. Germline V CDR1 and CDR2: SGHDT, YYEEEE. The V and J ends lost 0 bases and 4 bases respectively, with 11 bases between them. This CDR3 comprises 15 residues.

The chain links TRBV30 to TRBJ1-4; D possibly corresponds to TRBD1 (6 bases). Germline values: CDR1 GTSNPN, CDR2 SVGIG (reference sequence). V dropped 3 bases and J dropped 6 bases, with 14 bases sitting between them. The CDR3 has 14 residues. The CDR3: CAWRTRGIDEKLFF. The CDR3 DNA is TGTGCCTGGAGAACGAGGGGGATTGATGAAAAACTGTTTTTT. The full variable domain, with the rest looked up from reference TRBV30 and TRBJ1-4, is SQTIHQWPATLVQPVGSPLSLECTVEGTSNPNLYWYRQAAGRGLQLLFYSVGIGQISSEVPQNLSASRPQDRQFILSSKKLLLSDSGFYLCAWRTRGIDEKLFFGSGTQLSVL.

The chain joins TRBV7-2 to TRBJ2-2; D is perhaps TRBD2 (7 bases). The CDR3 contains 15 residues. The germline V and J ends were trimmed by 8 bases and 5 bases, with 18 bases remaining between them. In germline, CDR1 is SGHTA, CDR2 FQGNSA. CDR3 DNA sequence: TGTGCCAGCCCCTCCAGAGGGGGGGGGACCGGGGAGCTGTTTTTT. Amino acids: CASPSRGGGTGELFF. The variable domain in full, completed from reference TRBV7-2 and TRBJ2-2, reads GAGVSQSPSNKVTEKGKDVELRCDPISGHTALYWYRQSLGQGLEFLIYFQGNSAPDKSGLPSDRFSAERTGGSVSTLTIQRTQQEDSAVYLCASPSRGGGTGELFFGEGSRLTVL.

This chain links TRBV7-3 with TRBJ1-2; tentatively, D is TRBD1 (6 bases). V was clipped by 8 bases and J by 8 bases, with 12 bases between them. Germline lookup yields CDR1 SGHTA and CDR2 FQGTGA. The CDR3 covers 11 residues. This CDR3 is CASGAGEGYTF. The CDR3 coding sequence is TGTGCCAGCGGCGCAGGGGAAGGCTACACCTTC.

This clone came up a few times. The V call is TRBV5-4, the J call TRBJ2-2, with 7 bases matching TRBD1. Trimming took 0 bases from V and 10 from J; bases not matched to a gene: 12. CDR3 length equals 16 residues. Germline V gene sequence: CDR1 SGHNT, CDR2 YYREEE (reference sequence). The CDR3 reads CASSLEGGRHLLELFF. The CDR3 bases are TGTGCCAGCAGCTTGGAAGGGGGCAGACACCTCCTGGAGCTGTTTTTT.

The rearrangement uses TRBV29-1 and TRBJ1-3, with 9 bases matching TRBD1. CDR3 length: 14 amino acids. Germline V gene data show CDR1 as SQVTM and CDR2 as ANQGSEA. Unmatched junction bases numbered 8, after V lost 7 bases and J lost 4 bases. The CDR3 reads CSANPDRGGNTIYF. DNA of the CDR3: TGCAGCGCCAACCCTGACAGGGGGGGAAACACCATATATTTT. The entire variable domain, with the rest obtained from reference TRBV29-1 and TRBJ1-3, is as follows: SAVISQKPSRDICQRGTSLTIQCQVDSQVTMMFWYRQQPGQSLTLIATANQGSEATYESGFVIDKFPISRPNLTFSTLTVSNMSPEDSSIYLCSANPDRGGNTIYFGEGSWLTVV.

The chain has TRBV28 and TRBJ2-1, with TRBD2 identical over 11 bases. The CDR3 spans 15 residues. The J segment lost 7 bases and the V segment lost 5 bases, leaving 7 bases of the junction unmatched. Germline CDR1 and CDR2: MDHEN and SYDVKM. CDR3 sequence (DNA): TGTGCCAGCAGTCTACTAGCGGGAGAACTGAATGAGCAGTTCTTC. Amino acids: CASSLLAGELNEQFF.

This sequence joins TRBV7-2 and TRBJ2-3, with D possibly being TRBD2 (6 bases). CDR1 SGHTA and CDR2 FQGNSA come from the germline V gene. CDR3 length: 16 amino acids. The V end was cut by 5 bases, the J end by 0 bases, with 15 bases between. The CDR3 nucleotides read TGTGCCAGCAGCGCCACTCCGGGACTCAGCACAGATACGCAGTATTTT. It encodes CASSATPGLSTDTQYF.

This chain links TRBV7-6 with TRBJ1-4, with D unresolved. V lost 2 bases to trimming and J lost 0 bases, with 4 bases between them. The CDR3 is made up of 14 amino acids. CDR1 SGHVS and CDR2 FNYEAQ come from the germline V gene. The CDR3 is CASSLTATNEKLFF. The DNA of the CDR3 is TGTGCCAGCAGCTTAACAGCAACTAATGAAAAACTGTTTTTT.

The chain joins TRBV4-3 to TRBJ2-3; 7 bases line up with TRBD2. Germline CDR1 is LGHNA and CDR2 is YSLEER. With 3 bases clipped from V and 0 bases from J, the junction kept 3 bases outside the gene matches. This CDR3 is built from 15 residues. As DNA, the CDR3 is TGCGCCAGCAGCCAGAGCGGGACCAGCACAGATACGCAGTATTTT. Translation gives CASSQSGTSTDTQYF.

The chain carries TRBV20-1 and TRBJ2-7; D call uncertain. The V and J ends lost 3 bases and 7 bases respectively, with 7 bases between them. The CDR3 consists of 10 residues. Looked up from germline, CDR1 is DFQATT and CDR2 is SNEGSKA (reference sequence). The CDR3 DNA sequence: TGCAGTGCTAGTTGGGATGAGCAGTACTTC. It specifies CSASWDEQYF.

As for this clone: This sample includes further DNA sequences coding for the same CDR3. The chain recombines TRBV18 with TRBJ1-2, with a possible D match to TRBD1 (5 bases). Trimming shortened V by 2 bases and J by 4 bases, and 11 bases separated the two germline ends. The CDR3 covers 14 residues. The germline CDR1 and CDR2 sequences are KGHSH and LQKENI. The CDR3 protein is CASSPGQGLYGYTF. For the CDR3, the DNA is TGTGCCAGCTCACCAGGGCAGGGCCTCTATGGCTACACCTTC.

The chain is built from TRBV15 and TRBJ2-5; D gene ambiguous. CDR3 length: 11 amino acids. V shed 8 bases and J shed 3 bases, with 7 bases lying between them. Germline V gene sequence: CDR1 LNHNV, CDR2 YYDKDF (reference sequence). The CDR3: CATGREETQYF. CDR3 in DNA: TGTGCCACCGGACGGGAAGAGACCCAGTACTTC.

This chain connects TRBV7-2 to TRBJ1-2; TRBD1 might be the D (6 bases). The CDR3 sequence is 14 residues long. Between the trimmed V and J ends, which lost 5 bases and 8 bases, there was a span of 18 bases. Germline CDR1 SGHTA, CDR2 FQGNSA. CDR3 residues: CASSDGGDIEGYTF. The CDR3 nucleotides are TGTGCCAGCAGCGATGGCGGGGACATAGAAGGCTACACCTTC.

V usage is TRBV5-1 and J usage is TRBJ2-5; 9 nucleotides align to TRBD1. Germline V gives CDR1 SGHRS, CDR2 YFSETQ. V lost 0 bases, J lost 1 base, and 7 bases stayed unmatched. This CDR3 is 17 amino acids long. The CDR3 here is CASSLAQNRGLQETQYF. As DNA, the CDR3 is TGCGCCAGCAGCTTGGCCCAAAACAGGGGGCTCCAAGAGACCCAGTACTTC.

This clone has only a few counts. The J gene is TRBJ1-5, the V gene TRBV19, with 8 bases fitting TRBD1. The V and J ends lost 5 bases and 2 bases, in that order; junction bases with no gene match: 11. The germline V gene has CDR1 LNHDA and CDR2 SQIVND (reference sequence). This CDR3 has 17 amino acids. The CDR3 here is CASSGKTGEKRNQPQHF. The CDR3 DNA reads TGTGCCAGTAGTGGAAAGACAGGGGAAAAGCGCAATCAGCCCCAGCATTTT.

This chain uses TRBV7-8 with TRBJ1-5, with 9 bases fitting TRBD1. The CDR3 is made up of 13 amino acids. Germline lookup yields CDR1 SGHVS and CDR2 FQNEAQ. After removal of 8 bases from V and 7 bases from J, the junction contained 6 bases not matched to a gene. The CDR3 nucleotides read TGTGCCAGCTCAACAGGGGGCAGACAGCCCCAGCATTTT. Encoded protein: CASSTGGRQPQHF.

The J gene is TRBJ2-7, the V gene TRBV18, with no clear D. Germline CDR1 reads KGHSH; CDR2 reads LQKENI. The CDR3 is 13 amino acids. Trimming cost V 4 bases and J 4 bases, with 11 bases left between them. The CDR3 region has the DNA TGTGCCAGCTCACTACGAAGGGCATACGAGCAGTACTTC. This codes for CASSLRRAYEQYF.